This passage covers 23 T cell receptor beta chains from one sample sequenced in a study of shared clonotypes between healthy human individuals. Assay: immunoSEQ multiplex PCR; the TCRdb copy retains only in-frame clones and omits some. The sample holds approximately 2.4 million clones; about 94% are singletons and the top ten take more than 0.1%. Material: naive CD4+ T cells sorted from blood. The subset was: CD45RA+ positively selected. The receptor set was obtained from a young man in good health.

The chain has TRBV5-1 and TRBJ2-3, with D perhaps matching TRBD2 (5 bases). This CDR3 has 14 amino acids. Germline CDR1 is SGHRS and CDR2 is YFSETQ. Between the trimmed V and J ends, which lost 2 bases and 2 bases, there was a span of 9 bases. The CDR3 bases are TGCGCCAGCAGCTTCGGGGTCGCCACAGATACGCAGTATTTT. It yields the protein CASSFGVATDTQYF.

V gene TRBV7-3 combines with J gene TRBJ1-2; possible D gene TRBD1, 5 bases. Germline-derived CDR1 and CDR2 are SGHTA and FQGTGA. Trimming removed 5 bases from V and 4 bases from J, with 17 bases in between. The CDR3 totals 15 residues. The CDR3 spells CASSPAGAGTYGYTF. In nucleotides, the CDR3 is TGTGCCAGCAGCCCGGCCGGGGCAGGCACCTATGGCTACACCTTC.

CDR3 bases: TGTGCCAGCAGCGCCGCTACCGGGACATACGGCTACACCTTC. Translation: CASSAATGTYGYTF. The gene calls are TRBV11-2 and TRBJ1-2, with a possible D match to TRBD1 (6 bases). The CDR3 is made up of 14 amino acids. The ends were cut back, 5 bases at V and 8 bases at J, with 18 bases in the middle. Germline V gene sequence: CDR1 SGHAT, CDR2 FQNNGV.

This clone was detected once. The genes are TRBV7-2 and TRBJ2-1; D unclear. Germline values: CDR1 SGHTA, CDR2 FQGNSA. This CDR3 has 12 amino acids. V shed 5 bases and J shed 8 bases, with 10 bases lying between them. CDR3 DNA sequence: TGTGCCAGCAGCCCGCAGCAAGATGAGCAGTTCTTC. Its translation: CASSPQQDEQFF.

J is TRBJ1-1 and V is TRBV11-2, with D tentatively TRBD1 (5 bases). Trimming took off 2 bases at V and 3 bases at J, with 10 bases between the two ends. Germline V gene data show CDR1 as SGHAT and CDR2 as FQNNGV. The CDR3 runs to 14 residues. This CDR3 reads CASSLQGAYTEAFF. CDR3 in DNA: TGTGCCAGCAGCTTACAAGGGGCCTACACTGAAGCTTTCTTT.

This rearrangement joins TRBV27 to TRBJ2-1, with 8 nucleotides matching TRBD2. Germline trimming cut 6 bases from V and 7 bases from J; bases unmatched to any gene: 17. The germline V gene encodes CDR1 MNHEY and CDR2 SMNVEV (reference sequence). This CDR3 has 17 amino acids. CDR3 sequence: CASRAGRKAGEQNEQFF. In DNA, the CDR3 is TGTGCCAGCAGGGCCGGAAGGAAAGCGGGGGAACAAAATGAGCAGTTCTTC.

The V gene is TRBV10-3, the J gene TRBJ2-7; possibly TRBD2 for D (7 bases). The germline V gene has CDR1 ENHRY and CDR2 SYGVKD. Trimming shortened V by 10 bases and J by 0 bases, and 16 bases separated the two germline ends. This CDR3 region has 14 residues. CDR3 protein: CASQRGRDSYEQYF. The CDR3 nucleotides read TGTGCCAGCCAAAGGGGGAGGGACTCCTACGAGCAGTACTTC.

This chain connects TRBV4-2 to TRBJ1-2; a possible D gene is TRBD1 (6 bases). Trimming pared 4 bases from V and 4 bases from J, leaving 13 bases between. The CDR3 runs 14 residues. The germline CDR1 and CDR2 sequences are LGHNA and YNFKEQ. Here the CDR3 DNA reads TGTGCCAGCAGCCCAGGACAGCTCGGCTATGGCTACACCTTC. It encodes CASSPGQLGYGYTF.

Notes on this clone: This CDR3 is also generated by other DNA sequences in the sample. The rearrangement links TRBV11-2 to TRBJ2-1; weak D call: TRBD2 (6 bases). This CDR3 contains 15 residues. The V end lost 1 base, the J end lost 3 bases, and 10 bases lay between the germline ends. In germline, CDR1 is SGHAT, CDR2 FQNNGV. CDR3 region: CASSLGQGGYNEQFF. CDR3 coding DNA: TGTGCCAGCAGCTTAGGCCAGGGAGGCTACAATGAGCAGTTCTTC.

CDR3 protein: CASSSPGGKSPLHF. The CDR3 region has the DNA TGTGCCAGCAGTTCGCCGGGGGGGAAATCACCCCTCCACTTT. This chain joins TRBV6-5 and TRBJ1-6, with D possibly matching TRBD1 (5 bases). The germline V gene encodes CDR1 MNHEY and CDR2 SVGAGI. V was shortened by 4 bases and J by 10 bases, with 14 bases between the two germline ends. This CDR3 has 14 amino acids.

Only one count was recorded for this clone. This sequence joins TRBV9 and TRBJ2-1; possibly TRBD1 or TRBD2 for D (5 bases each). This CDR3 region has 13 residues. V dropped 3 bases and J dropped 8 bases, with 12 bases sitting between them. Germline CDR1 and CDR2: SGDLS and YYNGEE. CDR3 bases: TGTGCCAGCAGCGCTCAGGGCGGGTATGAGCAGTTCTTC. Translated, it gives CASSAQGGYEQFF.

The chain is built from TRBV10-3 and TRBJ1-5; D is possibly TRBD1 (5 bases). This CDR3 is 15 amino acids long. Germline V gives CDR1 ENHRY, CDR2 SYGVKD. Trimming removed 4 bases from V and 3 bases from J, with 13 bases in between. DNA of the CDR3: TGTGCCATCAGTGCCGCGGCAGGGCTCAATCAGCCCCAGCATTTT. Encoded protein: CAISAAAGLNQPQHF.

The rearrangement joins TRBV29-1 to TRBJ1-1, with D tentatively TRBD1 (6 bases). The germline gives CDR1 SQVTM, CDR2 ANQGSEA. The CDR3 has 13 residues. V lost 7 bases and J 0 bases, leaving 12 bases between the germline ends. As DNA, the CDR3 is TGCAGCGGGAATCAGGGGATGAACACTGAAGCTTTCTTT. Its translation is CSGNQGMNTEAFF.

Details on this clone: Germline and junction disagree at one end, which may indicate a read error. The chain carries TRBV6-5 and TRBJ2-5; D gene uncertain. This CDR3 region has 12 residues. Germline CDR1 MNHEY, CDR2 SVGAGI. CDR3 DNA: TGTGCCAGCAGTTCTCCCCAAGGGACCCAGTACTTC. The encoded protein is CASSSPQGTQYF.

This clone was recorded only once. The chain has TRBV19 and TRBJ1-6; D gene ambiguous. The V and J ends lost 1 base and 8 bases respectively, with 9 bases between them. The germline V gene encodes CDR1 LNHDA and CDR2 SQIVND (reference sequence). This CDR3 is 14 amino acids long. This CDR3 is CASSIVSGDSPLHF. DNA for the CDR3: TGTGCCAGTAGTATAGTGTCGGGCGATTCACCCCTCCACTTT. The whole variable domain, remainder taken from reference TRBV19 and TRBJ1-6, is DGGITQSPKYLFRKEGQNVTLSCEQNLNHDAMYWYRQDPGQGLRLIYYSQIVNDFQKGDIAEGYSVSREKKESFPLTVTSAQKNPTAFYLCASSIVSGDSPLHFGNGTRLTVT.

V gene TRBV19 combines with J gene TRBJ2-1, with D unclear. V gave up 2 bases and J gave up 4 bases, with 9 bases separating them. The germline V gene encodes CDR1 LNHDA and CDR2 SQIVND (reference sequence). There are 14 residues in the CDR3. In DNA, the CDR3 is TGTGCCAGTAGTATAAGGGTACTGTACAATGAGCAGTTCTTC. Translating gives CASSIRVLYNEQFF.

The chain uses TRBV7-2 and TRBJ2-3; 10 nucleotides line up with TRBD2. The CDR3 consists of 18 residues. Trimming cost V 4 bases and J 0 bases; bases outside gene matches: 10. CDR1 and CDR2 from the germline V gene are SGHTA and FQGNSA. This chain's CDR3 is CASSSPRTSGASTDTQYF. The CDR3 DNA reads TGTGCCAGCAGCTCTCCACGCACTAGCGGGGCCAGCACAGATACGCAGTATTTT.

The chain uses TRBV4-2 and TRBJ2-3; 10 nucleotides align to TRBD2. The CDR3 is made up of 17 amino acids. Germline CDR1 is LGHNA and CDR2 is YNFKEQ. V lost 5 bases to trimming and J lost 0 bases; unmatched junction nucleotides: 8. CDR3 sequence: CASSVRLAGQSTDTQYF. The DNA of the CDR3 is TGTGCCAGCAGCGTTCGACTAGCGGGCCAAAGCACAGATACGCAGTATTTT.

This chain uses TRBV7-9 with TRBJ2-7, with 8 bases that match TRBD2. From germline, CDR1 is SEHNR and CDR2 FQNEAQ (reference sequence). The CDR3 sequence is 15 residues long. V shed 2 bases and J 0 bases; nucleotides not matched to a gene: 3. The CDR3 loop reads CASSLLSGTSYEQYF. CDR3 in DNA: TGTGCCAGCAGCTTACTTAGCGGGACCTCCTACGAGCAGTACTTC. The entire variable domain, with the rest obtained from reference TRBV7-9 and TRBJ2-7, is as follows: DTGVSQNPRHKITKRGQNVTFRCDPISEHNRLYWYRQTLGQGPEFLTYFQNEAQLEKSRLLSDRFSAERPKGSFSTLEIQRTEQGDSAMYLCASSLLSGTSYEQYFGPGTRLTVT.

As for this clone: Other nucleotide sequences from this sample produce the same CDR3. CDR3 sequence (DNA): TGTGCCAGCAGCTTAGAAGGGAATGAGCAGTTCTTC. Encoded protein: CASSLEGNEQFF. The chain combines TRBV7-9 with TRBJ2-1, with D unresolved. V was trimmed by 1 base and J by 7 bases, leaving 5 bases between them. Germline values: CDR1 SEHNR, CDR2 FQNEAQ (reference sequence). The CDR3 extends over 12 amino acids.

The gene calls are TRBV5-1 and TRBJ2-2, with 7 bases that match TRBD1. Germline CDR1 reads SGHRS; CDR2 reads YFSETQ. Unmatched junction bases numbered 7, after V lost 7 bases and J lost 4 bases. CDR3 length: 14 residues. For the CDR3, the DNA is TGCGCCAGCGCCGAGGGGGCGCGCACCGGGGAGCTGTTTTTT. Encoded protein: CASAEGARTGELFF. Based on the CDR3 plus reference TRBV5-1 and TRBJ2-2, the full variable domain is KAGVTQTPRYLIKTRGQQVTLSCSPISGHRSVSWYQQTPGQGLQFLFEYFSETQRNKGNFPGRFSGRQFSNSRSEMNVSTLELGDSALYLCASAEGARTGELFFGEGSRLTVL.

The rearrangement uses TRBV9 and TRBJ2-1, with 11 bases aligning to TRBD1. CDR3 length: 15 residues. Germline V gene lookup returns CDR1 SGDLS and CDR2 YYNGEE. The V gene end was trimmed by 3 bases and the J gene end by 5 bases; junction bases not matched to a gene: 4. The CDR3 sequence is CASSAGQGGNNEQFF. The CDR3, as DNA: TGTGCCAGCAGCGCGGGACAGGGGGGCAACAATGAGCAGTTCTTC.

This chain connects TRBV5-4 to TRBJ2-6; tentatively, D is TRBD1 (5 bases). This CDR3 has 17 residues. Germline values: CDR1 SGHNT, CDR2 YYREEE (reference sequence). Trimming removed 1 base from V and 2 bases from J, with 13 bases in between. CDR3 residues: CASSLQGGKAGANVLTF. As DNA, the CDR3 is TGTGCCAGCAGCTTGCAGGGTGGCAAGGCTGGGGCCAACGTCCTGACTTTC. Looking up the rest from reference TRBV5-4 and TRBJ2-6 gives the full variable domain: ETGVTQSPTHLIKTRGQQVTLRCSSQSGHNTVSWYQQALGQGPQFIFQYYREEENGRGNFPPRFSGLQFPNYSSELNVNALELDDSALYLCASSLQGGKAGANVLTFGAGSRLTVL.